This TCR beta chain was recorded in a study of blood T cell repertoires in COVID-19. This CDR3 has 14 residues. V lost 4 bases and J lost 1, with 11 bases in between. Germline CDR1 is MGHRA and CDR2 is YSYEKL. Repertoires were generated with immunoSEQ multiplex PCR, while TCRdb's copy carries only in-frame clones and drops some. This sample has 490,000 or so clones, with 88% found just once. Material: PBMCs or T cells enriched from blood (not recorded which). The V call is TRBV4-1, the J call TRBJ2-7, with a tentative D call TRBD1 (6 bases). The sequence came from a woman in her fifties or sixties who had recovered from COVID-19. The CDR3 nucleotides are TGCGCCAGCAGCCCAACGACAGGTTCCTACGAGCAGTACGTC. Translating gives CASSPTTGSYEQYV.